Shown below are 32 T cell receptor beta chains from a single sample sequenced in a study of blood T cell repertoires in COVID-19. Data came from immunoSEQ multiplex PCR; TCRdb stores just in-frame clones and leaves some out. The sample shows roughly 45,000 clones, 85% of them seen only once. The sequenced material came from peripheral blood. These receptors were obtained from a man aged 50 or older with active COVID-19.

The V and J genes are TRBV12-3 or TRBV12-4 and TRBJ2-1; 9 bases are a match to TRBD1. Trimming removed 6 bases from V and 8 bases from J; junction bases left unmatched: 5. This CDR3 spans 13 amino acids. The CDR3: CASSPGQGHEQFF. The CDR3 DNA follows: TGTGCCAGCAGCCCGGGACAGGGCCATGAGCAGTTCTTC.

The CDR3 protein is CASSIGTGDPTNEKLFF. The CDR3 nucleotides read TGTGCCAGTAGTATCGGGACAGGGGACCCAACTAATGAAAAACTGTTTTTT. The chain combines TRBV19 with TRBJ1-4; TRBD1 matches 10 bases. This CDR3 has 17 amino acids. V shed 3 bases and J 0 bases; nucleotides not matched to a gene: 4. The V gene's germline CDR1 is LNHDA and CDR2 SQIVND (reference sequence).

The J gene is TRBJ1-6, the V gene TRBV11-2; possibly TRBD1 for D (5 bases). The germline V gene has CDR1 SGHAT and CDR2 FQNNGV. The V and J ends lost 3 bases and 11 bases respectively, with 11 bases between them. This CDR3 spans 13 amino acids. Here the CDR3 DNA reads TGTGCCAGCAGCTTCGGCAGGGATACACCCCTCCACTTT. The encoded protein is CASSFGRDTPLHF.

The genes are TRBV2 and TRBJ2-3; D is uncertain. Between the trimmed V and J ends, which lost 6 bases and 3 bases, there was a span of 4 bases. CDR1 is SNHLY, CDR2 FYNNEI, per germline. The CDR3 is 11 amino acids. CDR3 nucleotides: TGTGCCAGCAGACGGACAGATACGCAGTATTTT. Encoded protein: CASRRTDTQYF.

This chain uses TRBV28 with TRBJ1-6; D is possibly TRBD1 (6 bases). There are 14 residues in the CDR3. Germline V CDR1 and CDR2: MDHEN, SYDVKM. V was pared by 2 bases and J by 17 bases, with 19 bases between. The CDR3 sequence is CASSLSSRGRKIHF. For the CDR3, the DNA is TGTGCCAGCAGTTTAAGTTCGCGGGGGCGCAAAATCCACTTT.

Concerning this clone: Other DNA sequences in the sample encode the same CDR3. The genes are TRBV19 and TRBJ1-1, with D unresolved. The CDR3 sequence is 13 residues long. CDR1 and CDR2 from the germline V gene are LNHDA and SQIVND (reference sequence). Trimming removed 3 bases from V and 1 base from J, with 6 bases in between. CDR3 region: CASSIFGNTEAFF. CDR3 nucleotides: TGTGCCAGTAGTATCTTCGGGAACACTGAAGCTTTCTTT.

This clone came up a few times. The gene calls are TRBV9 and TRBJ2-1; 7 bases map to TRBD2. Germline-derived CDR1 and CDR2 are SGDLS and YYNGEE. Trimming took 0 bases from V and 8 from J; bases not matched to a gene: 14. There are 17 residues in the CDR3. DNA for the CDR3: TGTGCCAGCAGCGTAGTAGGGCTAGCGGCGAGGAGGGATGAGCAGTTCTTC. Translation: CASSVVGLAARRDEQFF. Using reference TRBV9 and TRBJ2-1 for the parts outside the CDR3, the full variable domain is DSGVTQTPKHLITATGQRVTLRCSPRSGDLSVYWYQQSLDQGLQFLIQYYNGEERAKGNILERFSAQQFPDLHSELNLSSLELGDSALYFCASSVVGLAARRDEQFFGPGTRLTVL.

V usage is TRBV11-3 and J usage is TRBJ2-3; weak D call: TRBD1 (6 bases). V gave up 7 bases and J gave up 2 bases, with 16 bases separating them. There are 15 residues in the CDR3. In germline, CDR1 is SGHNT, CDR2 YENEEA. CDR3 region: CASKKGVGATDTQYF. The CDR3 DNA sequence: TGTGCCAGCAAAAAGGGGGTAGGGGCCACAGATACGCAGTATTTT.

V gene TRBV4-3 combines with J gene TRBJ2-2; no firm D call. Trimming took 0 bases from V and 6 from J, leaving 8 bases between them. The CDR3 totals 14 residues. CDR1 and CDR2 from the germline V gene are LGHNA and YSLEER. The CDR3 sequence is CASSQDSISGELFF. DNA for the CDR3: TGCGCCAGCAGCCAAGATTCTATATCCGGGGAGCTGTTTTTT.

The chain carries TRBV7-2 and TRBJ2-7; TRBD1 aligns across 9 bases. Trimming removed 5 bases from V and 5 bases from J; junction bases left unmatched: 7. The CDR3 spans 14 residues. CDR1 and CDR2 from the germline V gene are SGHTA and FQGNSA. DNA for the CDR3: TGTGCCAGCAGCAACCGGGACAGGGACCACGAGCAGTACTTC. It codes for CASSNRDRDHEQYF.

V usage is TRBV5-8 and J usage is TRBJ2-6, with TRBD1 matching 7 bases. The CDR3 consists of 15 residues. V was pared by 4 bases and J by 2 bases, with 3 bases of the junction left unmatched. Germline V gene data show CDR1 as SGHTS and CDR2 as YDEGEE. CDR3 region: CASSIDRAGANVLTF. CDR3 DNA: TGTGCCAGCAGCATCGACAGGGCTGGGGCCAACGTCCTGACTTTC.

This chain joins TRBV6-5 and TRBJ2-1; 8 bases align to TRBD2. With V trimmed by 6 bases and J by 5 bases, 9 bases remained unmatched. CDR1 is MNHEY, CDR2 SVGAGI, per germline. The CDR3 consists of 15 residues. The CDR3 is CASRDVAGRNNEQFF. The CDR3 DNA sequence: TGTGCCAGCAGGGATGTAGCGGGGAGGAACAATGAGCAGTTCTTC.

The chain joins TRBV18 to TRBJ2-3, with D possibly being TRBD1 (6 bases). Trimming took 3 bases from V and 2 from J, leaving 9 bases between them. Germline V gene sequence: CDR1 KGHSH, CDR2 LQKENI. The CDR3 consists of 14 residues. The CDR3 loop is CASSPTGHTDTQYF. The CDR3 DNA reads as TGTGCCAGCTCACCGACAGGCCACACAGATACGCAGTATTTT.

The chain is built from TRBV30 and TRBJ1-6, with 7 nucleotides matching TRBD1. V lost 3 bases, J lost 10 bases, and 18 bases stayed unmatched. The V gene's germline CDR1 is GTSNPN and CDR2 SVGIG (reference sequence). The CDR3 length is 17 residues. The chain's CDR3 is CAWSGTLRQGLGSPLHF. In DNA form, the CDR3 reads TGTGCCTGGAGCGGAACGCTTAGACAGGGACTTGGATCACCCCTCCACTTT.

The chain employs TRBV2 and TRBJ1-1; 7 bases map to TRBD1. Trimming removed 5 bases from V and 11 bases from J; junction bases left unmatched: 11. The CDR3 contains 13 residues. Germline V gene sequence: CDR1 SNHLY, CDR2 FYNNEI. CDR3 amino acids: CASSPERDSVAFF. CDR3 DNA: TGTGCCAGCAGTCCTGAGAGGGACAGTGTGGCTTTCTTT. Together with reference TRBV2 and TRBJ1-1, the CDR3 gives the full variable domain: EPEVTQTPSHQVTQMGQEVILRCVPISNHLYFYWYRQILGQKVEFLVSFYNNEISEKSEIFDDQFSVERPDGSNFTLKIRSTKLEDSAMYFCASSPERDSVAFFGQGTRLTVV.

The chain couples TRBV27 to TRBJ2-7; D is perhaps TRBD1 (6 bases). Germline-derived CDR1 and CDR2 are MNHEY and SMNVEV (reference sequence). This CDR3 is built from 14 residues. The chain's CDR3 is CLAGKRGIPNEQYF. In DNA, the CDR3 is TGTTTAGCTGGGAAAAGGGGGATACCTAACGAGCAGTACTTC.

The CDR3 protein is CASSGEVASYGYTF. CDR3 bases: TGTGCCAGCAGCGGAGAGGTAGCTAGCTATGGCTACACCTTC. The J gene is TRBJ1-2, the V gene TRBV9; no definite D call. Trimming took off 3 bases at V and 4 bases at J, with 13 bases between the two ends. The CDR3 is 14 amino acids. Germline CDR1 reads SGDLS; CDR2 reads YYNGEE. The entire variable domain, with the rest obtained from reference TRBV9 and TRBJ1-2, is as follows: DSGVTQTPKHLITATGQRVTLRCSPRSGDLSVYWYQQSLDQGLQFLIQYYNGEERAKGNILERFSAQQFPDLHSELNLSSLELGDSALYFCASSGEVASYGYTFGSGTRLTVV.

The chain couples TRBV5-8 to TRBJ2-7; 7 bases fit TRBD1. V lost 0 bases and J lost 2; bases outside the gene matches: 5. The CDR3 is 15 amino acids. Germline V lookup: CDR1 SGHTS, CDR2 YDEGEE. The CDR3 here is CASSLVWDSTYEQYF. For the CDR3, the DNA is TGTGCCAGCAGCTTGGTTTGGGACAGCACCTACGAGCAGTACTTC.

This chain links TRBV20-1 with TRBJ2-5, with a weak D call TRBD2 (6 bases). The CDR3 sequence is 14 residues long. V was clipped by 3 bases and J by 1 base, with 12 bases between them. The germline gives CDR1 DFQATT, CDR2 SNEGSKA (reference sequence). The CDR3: CSASGQGLQETQYF. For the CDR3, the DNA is TGCAGTGCTAGTGGGCAGGGACTCCAAGAGACCCAGTACTTC.

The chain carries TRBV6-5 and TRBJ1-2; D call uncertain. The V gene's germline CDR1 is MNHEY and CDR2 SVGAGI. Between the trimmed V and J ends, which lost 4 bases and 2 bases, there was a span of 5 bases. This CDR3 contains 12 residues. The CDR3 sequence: CASSFQNYGYTF. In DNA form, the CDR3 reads TGTGCCAGCAGTTTCCAGAACTATGGCTACACCTTC.

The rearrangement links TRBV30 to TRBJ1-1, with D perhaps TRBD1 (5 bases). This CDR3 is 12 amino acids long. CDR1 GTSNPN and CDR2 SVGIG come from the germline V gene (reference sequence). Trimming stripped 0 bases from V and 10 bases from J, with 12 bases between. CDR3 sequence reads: CAWSVSSQGAFF. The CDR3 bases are TGTGCCTGGAGTGTTTCTTCTCAGGGAGCTTTCTTT.

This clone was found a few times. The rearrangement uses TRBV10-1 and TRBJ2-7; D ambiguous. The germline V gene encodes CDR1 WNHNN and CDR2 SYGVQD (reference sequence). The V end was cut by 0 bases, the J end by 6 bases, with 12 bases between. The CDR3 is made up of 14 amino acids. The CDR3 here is CASSESHRSGEQYF. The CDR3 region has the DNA TGCGCCAGCAGTGAGTCCCACCGGTCGGGCGAGCAGTACTTC.

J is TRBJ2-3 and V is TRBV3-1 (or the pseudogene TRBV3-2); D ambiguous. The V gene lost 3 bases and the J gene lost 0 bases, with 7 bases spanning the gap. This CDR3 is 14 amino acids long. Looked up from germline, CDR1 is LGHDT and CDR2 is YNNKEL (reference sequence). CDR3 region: CASSHWPSTDTQYF. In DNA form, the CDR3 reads TGTGCCAGCAGCCATTGGCCCAGCACAGATACGCAGTATTTT.

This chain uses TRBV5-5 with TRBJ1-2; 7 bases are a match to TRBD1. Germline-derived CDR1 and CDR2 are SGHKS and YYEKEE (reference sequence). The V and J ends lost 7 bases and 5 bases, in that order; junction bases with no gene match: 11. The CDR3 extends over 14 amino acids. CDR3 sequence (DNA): TGTGCCAGCCGCTCTCAGGTACAGGGGTATGGCTACACCTTC. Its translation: CASRSQVQGYGYTF.

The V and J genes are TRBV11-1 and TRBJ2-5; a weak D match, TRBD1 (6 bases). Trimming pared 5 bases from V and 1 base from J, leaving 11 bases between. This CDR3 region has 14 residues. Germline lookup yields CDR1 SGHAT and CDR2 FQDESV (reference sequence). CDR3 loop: CASSPRDTQETQYF. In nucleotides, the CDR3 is TGTGCCAGCAGCCCCCGGGACACCCAAGAGACCCAGTACTTC.

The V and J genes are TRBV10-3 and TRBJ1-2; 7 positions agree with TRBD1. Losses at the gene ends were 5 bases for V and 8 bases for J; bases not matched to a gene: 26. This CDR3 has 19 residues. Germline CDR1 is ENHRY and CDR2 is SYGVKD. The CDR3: CAISSPRVDRSGVIGGYTF. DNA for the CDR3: TGTGCCATCAGTTCTCCGAGGGTGGACAGGTCGGGTGTCATTGGGGGCTACACCTTC.

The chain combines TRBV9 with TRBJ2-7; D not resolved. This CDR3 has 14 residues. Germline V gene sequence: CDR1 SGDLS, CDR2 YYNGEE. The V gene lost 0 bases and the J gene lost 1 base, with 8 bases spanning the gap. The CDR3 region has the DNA TGTGCCAGCAGCGTAGCGGTAGAATCCTACGAGCAGTACTTC. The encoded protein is CASSVAVESYEQYF. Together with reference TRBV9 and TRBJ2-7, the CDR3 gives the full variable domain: DSGVTQTPKHLITATGQRVTLRCSPRSGDLSVYWYQQSLDQGLQFLIQYYNGEERAKGNILERFSAQQFPDLHSELNLSSLELGDSALYFCASSVAVESYEQYFGPGTRLTVT.

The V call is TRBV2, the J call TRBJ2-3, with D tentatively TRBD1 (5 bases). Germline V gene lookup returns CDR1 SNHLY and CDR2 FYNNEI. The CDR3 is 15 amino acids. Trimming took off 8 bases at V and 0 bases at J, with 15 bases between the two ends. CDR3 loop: CASAGSGKSTDTQYF. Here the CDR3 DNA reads TGTGCCAGCGCTGGATCAGGGAAAAGCACAGATACGCAGTATTTT.

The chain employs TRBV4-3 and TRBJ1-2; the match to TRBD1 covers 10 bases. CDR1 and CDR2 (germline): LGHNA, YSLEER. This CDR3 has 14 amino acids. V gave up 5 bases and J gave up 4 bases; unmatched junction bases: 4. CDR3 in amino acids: CASSRQGASYGYTF. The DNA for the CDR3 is TGCGCCAGCAGCAGACAGGGGGCAAGCTATGGCTACACCTTC.

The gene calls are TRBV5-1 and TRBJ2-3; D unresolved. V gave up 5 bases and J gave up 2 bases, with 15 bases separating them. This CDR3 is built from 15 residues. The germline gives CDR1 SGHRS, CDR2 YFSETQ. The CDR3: CASRVPHTDTDTQYF. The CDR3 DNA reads TGCGCCAGCAGAGTCCCTCACACCGACACAGATACGCAGTATTTT.

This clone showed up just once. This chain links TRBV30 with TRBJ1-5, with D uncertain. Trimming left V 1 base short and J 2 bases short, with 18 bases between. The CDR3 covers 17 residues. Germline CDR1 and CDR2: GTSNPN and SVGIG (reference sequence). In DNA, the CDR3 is TGTGCCTGGAGTGGTGGGGTATCGAGGGCGCGCAATCAGCCCCAGCATTTT. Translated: CAWSGGVSRARNQPQHF.

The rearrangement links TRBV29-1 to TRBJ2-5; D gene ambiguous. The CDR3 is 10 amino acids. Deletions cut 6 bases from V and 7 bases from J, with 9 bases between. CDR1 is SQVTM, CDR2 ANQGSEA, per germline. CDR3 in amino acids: CSVGVGTQYF. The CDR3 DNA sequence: TGCAGCGTAGGAGTTGGGACCCAGTACTTC.